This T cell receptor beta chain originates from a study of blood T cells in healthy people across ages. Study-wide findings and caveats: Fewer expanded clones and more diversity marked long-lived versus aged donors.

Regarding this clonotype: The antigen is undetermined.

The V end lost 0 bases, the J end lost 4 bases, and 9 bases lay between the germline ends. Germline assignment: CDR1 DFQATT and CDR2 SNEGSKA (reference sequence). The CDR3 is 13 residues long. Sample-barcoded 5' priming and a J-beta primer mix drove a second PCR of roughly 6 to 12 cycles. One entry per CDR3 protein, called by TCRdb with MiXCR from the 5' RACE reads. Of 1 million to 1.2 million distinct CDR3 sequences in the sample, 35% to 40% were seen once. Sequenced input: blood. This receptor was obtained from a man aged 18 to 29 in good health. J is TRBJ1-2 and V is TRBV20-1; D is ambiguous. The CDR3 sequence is CSARDQQLYGYTF. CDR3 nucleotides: TGCAGTGCTAGAGATCAGCAGCTCTATGGCTACACCTTC.